A single sample is the source of the 26 T cell receptor beta chains below, sequenced in a study of T cells in Graves' hyperthyroidism and ophthalmopathy. Researchers took RNA transcripts and amplified the TCR beta CDR3 regions from them. Researchers ran a first-round RT-PCR on the TCR CDR3 using the HTBI primer set. MiXCR, applied by TCRdb to the multiplex PCR reads, yields one record per CDR3 protein. Among 540,000 or so distinct CDR3 sequences listed, about half were seen once. Sequenced sample: peripheral blood or thyroid tissue (not recorded which). Receptors were obtained from an adult woman with Graves' disease, either hyperthyroidism or ophthalmopathy (not recorded which).

This clonotype came up a few times. Here the CDR3 reads CASIGLLSGNTF. In DNA form, the CDR3 reads TGTGCCAGCATTGGGCTCCTCTCTGGAAACACCTTC. V and J are TRBV7-9 and TRBJ1-2, with D hard to call. The germline gives CDR1 SEHNR, CDR2 FQNEAQ (reference sequence). The V and J ends lost 7 bases and 12 bases respectively, with 18 bases between them. CDR3 length: 12 amino acids. Full variable domain (outside the CDR3, taken from reference TRBV7-9 and TRBJ1-2): DTGVSQNPRHKITKRGQNVTFRCDPISEHNRLYWYRQTLGQGPEFLTYFQNEAQLEKSRLLSDRFSAERPKGSFSTLEIQRTEQGDSAMYLCASIGLLSGNTFGSGTRLTVV.

The CDR3 coding sequence is TGTGCCATCAGGGGGACAGGCCCAAGCTCTGGAAACACCATATATTTT. It yields the protein CAIRGTGPSSGNTIYF. J is TRBJ1-3 and V is TRBV10-3, with 8 positions matching TRBD1. The CDR3 is 16 residues long. After removal of 6 bases from V and 0 bases from J, the junction contained 7 bases not matched to a gene. Germline CDR1 and CDR2: ENHRY and SYGVKD.

This clonotype was counted only a few times. This sequence joins TRBV5-4 and TRBJ1-2; no firm D call. With 4 bases removed from V and 8 bases from J, the gap between germline ends came to 9 bases. CDR1 SGHNT and CDR2 YYREEE come from the germline V gene (reference sequence). The CDR3 runs to 11 residues. The DNA of the CDR3 is TGTGCCAGCAGCACGGAAGGGGGCTACACCTTC. Its translation: CASSTEGGYTF.

CDR3 amino acids: CASSLRQGRMDEQFF. The CDR3 DNA sequence: TGTGCCAGCAGCTTAAGACAGGGAAGAATGGATGAGCAGTTCTTC. The rearrangement uses TRBV7-3 and TRBJ2-1, with 7 bases lining up with TRBD1. V shed 1 base and J 8 bases; nucleotides not matched to a gene: 8. The CDR3 loop spans 15 amino acids. CDR1 and CDR2 (germline): SGHTA, FQGTGA. Based on the CDR3 plus reference TRBV7-3 and TRBJ2-1, the full variable domain is GAGVSQTPSNKVTEKGKYVELRCDPISGHTALYWYRQSLGQGPEFLIYFQGTGAADDSGLPNDRFFAVRPEGSVSTLKIQRTERGDSAVYLCASSLRQGRMDEQFFGPGTRLTVL.

Many counts were recorded for this clonotype. The chain carries TRBV7-9 and TRBJ2-7; 7 bases are a match to TRBD2. The CDR3 is made up of 14 amino acids. Looked up from germline, CDR1 is SEHNR and CDR2 is FQNEAQ (reference sequence). V lost 4 bases, J lost 6 bases, and 9 bases stayed unmatched. CDR3 in amino acids: CASSYPGLVREQYF. The CDR3, as DNA: TGTGCCAGCAGCTATCCCGGACTAGTTCGCGAGCAGTACTTC.

This clonotype was found many times. An end of the junction does not agree with germline; a read error may underlie this. The chain combines TRBV7-9 with TRBJ2-5; the match to TRBD2 covers 11 bases. The CDR3 is 15 residues long. Germline CDR1 reads SEHNR; CDR2 reads FQNEAQ (reference sequence). CDR3 protein: CASSLAGGGKETQYF. CDR3 nucleotide sequence: TGTGCCAGCAGCCTAGCGGGAGGAGGGAAAGAGACCCAGTACTTC.

There are many counts of this clonotype. The rearrangement links TRBV5-1 to TRBJ2-2; 10 nucleotides align to TRBD2. J was trimmed by 7 bases and V by 1 base; bases with no gene match: 4. Germline V gene lookup returns CDR1 SGHRS and CDR2 YFSETQ. This CDR3 comprises 15 residues. DNA of the CDR3: TGCGCCAGCAGCTTGCCTAGCGGGAGTGGCGGGGAGCTGTTTTTT. This encodes CASSLPSGSGGELFF.

V usage is TRBV2 and J usage is TRBJ2-6; D assignment may be TRBD1 or TRBD2 (6 bases each). CDR1 is SNHLY and CDR2 is FYNNEI in the germline V gene. Trimming pared 5 bases from V and 12 bases from J, leaving 17 bases between. The CDR3 is 14 amino acids. The CDR3: CASSKGVGGSVLTF. The CDR3 DNA sequence: TGTGCCAGCAGTAAGGGGGTCGGGGGCAGCGTCCTGACTTTC.

This clonotype has more than one count but fewer than ten. The junction differs from germline at one of its ends, possibly a read error. The genes are TRBV29-1 and TRBJ1-2; 7 bases line up with TRBD1. Germline V gene data show CDR1 as SQVTM and CDR2 as ANQGSEA. The CDR3 is made up of 15 amino acids. The DNA of the CDR3 is TGCAGCGCTGAAAAGATGGACAGGCCTAACTATGGCTACACCTTC. Its protein is CSAEKMDRPNYGYTF.

The table lists this clonotype with many counts. The V gene is TRBV20-1, the J gene TRBJ1-2; no firm D call. The CDR3 is made up of 14 amino acids. The V end lost 6 bases, the J end lost 2 bases, and 16 bases lay between the germline ends. Germline V gives CDR1 DFQATT, CDR2 SNEGSKA (reference sequence). DNA of the CDR3: TGCAGTGCCTCCCCAGGCTCCCAAAACTATGGCTACACCTTC. This encodes CSASPGSQNYGYTF.

The chain links TRBV11-2 to TRBJ1-6; possibly TRBD1 for D (5 bases). CDR1 is SGHAT, CDR2 FQNNGV, per germline. V was shortened by 1 base and J by 10 bases, with 14 bases between the two germline ends. This CDR3 is built from 15 residues. In DNA, the CDR3 is TGTGCCAGCAGCTTAGTGGGGGGAGGTGGATCACCCCTCCACTTT. Translating gives CASSLVGGGGSPLHF.

This chain connects TRBV29-1 to TRBJ1-1; D not certain. V was clipped by 3 bases and J by 6 bases, with 8 bases between them. Germline V gives CDR1 SQVTM, CDR2 ANQGSEA. The CDR3 contains 11 residues. CDR3 region: CSVEAGAEAFF. The CDR3 coding sequence is TGCAGCGTTGAGGCAGGAGCTGAAGCTTTCTTT.

This clonotype was observed many times. The V and J genes are TRBV6-5 and TRBJ1-2, with D unresolved. V was cut by 5 bases and J by 8 bases, with 12 bases left in between. Germline lookup yields CDR1 MNHEY and CDR2 SVGAGI. The CDR3 runs 12 residues. The CDR3 loop is CASSPDVRGYTF. The CDR3 coding sequence is TGTGCCAGCAGTCCCGATGTAAGGGGCTACACCTTC.

This clonotype was seen more than once but under ten times. One end of the junction fails to match germline, which may point to a read error. The rearrangement uses TRBV15 and TRBJ2-6; D not resolved. Germline values: CDR1 LNHNV, CDR2 YYDKDF (reference sequence). This CDR3 region has 13 residues. This chain's CDR3 is CATSRDKDGTEAF. The CDR3 region has the DNA TGTGCCACCAGCAGAGATAAGGACGGCACTGAAGCTTTC.

The genes are TRBV20-1 and TRBJ1-1, with D maybe TRBD1 (6 bases). Between the trimmed V and J ends, which lost 6 bases and 5 bases, there was a span of 25 bases. CDR1 and CDR2 from the germline V gene are DFQATT and SNEGSKA (reference sequence). CDR3 length: 16 amino acids. For the CDR3, the DNA is TGCAGTGCGGAGAGAGCTCCCGGGGGGCAAGAAACTGAAGCTTTCTTT. This sequence encodes CSAERAPGGQETEAFF.

This clonotype was counted once. The J gene is TRBJ2-7, the V gene TRBV7-9; the match to TRBD2 covers 12 bases. The junction had 9 bases not matched to a gene; V was cut back by 5 bases and J by 1 base. The CDR3 covers 17 residues. CDR1 SEHNR and CDR2 FQNEAQ come from the germline V gene (reference sequence). The CDR3: CASSQPSSGRGSYEQYF. The CDR3 DNA reads as TGTGCCAGCAGCCAACCCTCTAGCGGGAGGGGGTCCTACGAGCAGTACTTC.

Ten or more counts support this clonotype. The rearrangement links TRBV6-5 to TRBJ2-7, with D possibly matching TRBD1 (5 bases). This CDR3 is 15 amino acids long. Trimming stripped 5 bases from V and 6 bases from J, with 20 bases between. Germline V gene lookup returns CDR1 MNHEY and CDR2 SVGAGI. The CDR3 nucleotides read TGTGCCAGCAGTGGGGCTGGGCAGGGATGGCGCGAGCAGTACTTC. Residues: CASSGAGQGWREQYF.

This clonotype showed up many times. This chain links TRBV29-1 with TRBJ2-7; D gene ambiguous. The V and J ends lost 7 bases and 4 bases respectively, with 11 bases between them. Germline assignment: CDR1 SQVTM and CDR2 ANQGSEA. The CDR3 contains 11 residues. CDR3 nucleotide sequence: TGCAGCGCCGCCTGGGGATACGAGCAGTACTTC. This translates into CSAAWGYEQYF.

The sample holds a few counts of this clonotype. The chain is built from TRBV5-1 and TRBJ2-7; 7 nucleotides line up with TRBD1. Germline values: CDR1 SGHRS, CDR2 YFSETQ. J lost 3 bases, V lost 4 bases, and 7 bases had no gene match. CDR3 length: 14 residues. CDR3 DNA: TGCGCCAGCAGCCGGGACAGAGCCCTCTACGAGCAGTACTTC. It translates to CASSRDRALYEQYF. Complete variable domain (other parts from reference TRBV5-1 and TRBJ2-7): KAGVTQTPRYLIKTRGQQVTLSCSPISGHRSVSWYQQTPGQGLQFLFEYFSETQRNKGNFPGRFSGRQFSNSRSEMNVSTLELGDSALYLCASSRDRALYEQYFGPGTRLTVT.

This clonotype has at least ten counts. The rearrangement uses TRBV19 and TRBJ1-5; unclear D gene. This CDR3 is built from 15 residues. The germline V gene has CDR1 LNHDA and CDR2 SQIVND (reference sequence). V lost 3 bases, J lost 7 bases, and 16 bases lay in between. CDR3 sequence: CASSIVFRGYQPQHF. The CDR3 DNA reads as TGTGCCAGTAGTATCGTCTTTCGGGGTTACCAGCCCCAGCATTTT.

This clonotype was detected many times. The chain links TRBV2 to TRBJ2-5, with 7 bases identical to TRBD2. Germline trimming cut 4 bases from V and 7 bases from J; bases unmatched to any gene: 9. Germline V gene sequence: CDR1 SNHLY, CDR2 FYNNEI. CDR3 size: 14 residues. The CDR3 loop reads CASSGDSGPGTQYF. In DNA, the CDR3 is TGTGCCAGCAGTGGTGATAGCGGGCCTGGGACCCAGTACTTC. The full variable domain, completed using reference TRBV2 and TRBJ2-5, is EPEVTQTPSHQVTQMGQEVILRCVPISNHLYFYWYRQILGQKVEFLVSFYNNEISEKSEIFDDQFSVERPDGSNFTLKIRSTKLEDSAMYFCASSGDSGPGTQYFGPGTRLLVL.

This clonotype showed up many times. The gene calls are TRBV7-9 and TRBJ2-7; 8 bases are shared with TRBD1. The CDR3 loop spans 15 amino acids. From germline, CDR1 is SEHNR and CDR2 FQNEAQ (reference sequence). Germline trimming cut 5 bases from V and 2 bases from J; bases unmatched to any gene: 8. DNA for the CDR3: TGTGCCAGCAGCCCAAGGTCCAGGGGGCCCTACGAGCAGTACTTC. It yields the protein CASSPRSRGPYEQYF.

Many counts were recorded for this clonotype. This chain links TRBV25-1 with TRBJ1-4; D gene uncertain. Germline V gene lookup returns CDR1 MGHDK and CDR2 SYGVNS. V lost 6 bases and J 6 bases, leaving 5 bases between the germline ends. This CDR3 is 11 amino acids long. The DNA of the CDR3 is TGTGCCAGCAGCTCGTATGAAAAACTGTTTTTT. Encoded protein: CASSSYEKLFF.

The chain joins TRBV12-3 or TRBV12-4 to TRBJ2-5; 12 bases match TRBD1. V was pared by 6 bases and J by 3 bases, with 8 bases of the junction left unmatched. This CDR3 is 16 amino acids long. The CDR3 nucleotides are TGTGCCAGCAGCCTCGGGACAGGGGGCGCGAAAGAGACCCAGTACTTC. Translation: CASSLGTGGAKETQYF.

This clonotype was seen only a few times. This chain links TRBV7-9 with TRBJ2-7; D tentatively reads TRBD1 or TRBD2 (5 bases each). Germline CDR1 reads SEHNR; CDR2 reads FQNEAQ (reference sequence). The CDR3 runs to 14 residues. The V gene lost 6 bases and the J gene lost 7 bases, with 19 bases spanning the gap. This CDR3 is CASSFSGTVGEQYF. CDR3 coding DNA: TGTGCCAGCAGTTTTTCAGGGACCGTGGGTGAGCAGTACTTC. The whole variable domain, remainder taken from reference TRBV7-9 and TRBJ2-7, is DTGVSQNPRHKITKRGQNVTFRCDPISEHNRLYWYRQTLGQGPEFLTYFQNEAQLEKSRLLSDRFSAERPKGSFSTLEIQRTEQGDSAMYLCASSFSGTVGEQYFGPGTRLTVT.

This chain joins TRBV7-3 and TRBJ2-7; 7 nucleotides match TRBD1. The V gene's germline CDR1 is SGHTA and CDR2 FQGTGA. J lost 7 bases, V lost 5 bases, and 17 bases had no gene match. This CDR3 has 16 residues. CDR3 in DNA: TGTGCCAGCAGCACCGAACAGGGGCTCTCTGCGAATGAGCAGTACTTC. Residues: CASSTEQGLSANEQYF.